The T cell receptor (beta chain) described here comes from a study of blood T cell repertoires in COVID-19. Study at large: PBMCs, B-cell-depleted T cells, or T cells were the source of the cDNA or gDNA that made up the material.

Germline V CDR1 and CDR2: MNHEY, SMNVEV (reference sequence). V was cut by 5 bases and J by 0 bases, with 11 bases left in between. This CDR3 is 14 amino acids long. In the original analysis: Nucleated cell number was recorded as an estimate derived from reference gene primer amplification. Method: immunoSEQ multiplex PCR; TCRdb's copy keeps in-frame clones and lacks some. The V and J calls and clone size were taken over from that table, and D and trimming were inferred from the DNA. This table has fewer than 85,000 clones, roughly 80% appearing once. This clone was observed a handful of times. The TCR comes from a woman older than 75 with active or convalescent COVID-19. V and J are TRBV27 and TRBJ2-7, with a tentative D call TRBD1 (6 bases). Sample: peripheral blood. This chain's CDR3 is CASSPKTGSYEQYF. CDR3 DNA: TGTGCCAGCAGTCCAAAGACAGGCTCCTACGAGCAGTACTTC.